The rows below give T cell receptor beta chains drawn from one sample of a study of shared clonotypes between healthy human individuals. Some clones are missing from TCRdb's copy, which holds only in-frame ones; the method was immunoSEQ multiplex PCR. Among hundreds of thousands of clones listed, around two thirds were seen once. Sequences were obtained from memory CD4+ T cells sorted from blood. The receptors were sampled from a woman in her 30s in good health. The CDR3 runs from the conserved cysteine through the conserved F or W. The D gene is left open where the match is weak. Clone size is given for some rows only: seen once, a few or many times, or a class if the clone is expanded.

CATKTGGGSYNEQFF	TGTGCCACCAAAACGGGGGGCGGCTCCTACAATGAGCAGTTCTTC	TRBV28	TRBJ2-1	few	NA
CASSLSEETQYF	TGTGCCAGCAGCTTGTCAGAAGAGACCCAGTACTTC	TRBV5-4	TRBJ2-5	many	NA
CASSLGTTGTQYF	TGTGCCAGCAGCTTGGGGACTACAGGGACCCAGTACTTC	TRBV5-5	TRBJ2-5	NA	NA
CASSQDGTDALGYTF	TGCGCCAGCAGCCAAGATGGGACAGACGCTTTAGGCTACACCTTC	TRBV4-1	TRBJ1-2	once	TRBD1
CATSREWASGANVLTF	TGTGCCACCAGCAGAGAGTGGGCCTCTGGGGCCAACGTCCTGACTTTC	TRBV15	TRBJ2-6	NA	NA
CASSANGKTEAFF	TGTGCCAGCAGCGCTAACGGGAAGACTGAAGCTTTCTTT	TRBV7-2	TRBJ1-1	NA	NA
CASSEDLPTKTQYF	TGTGCCAGCAGTGAGGACCTGCCGACGAAGACCCAGTACTTC	TRBV6-1	TRBJ2-5	few	NA
CASTPRQGLIQTEAFF	TGTGCCAGCACCCCCCGGCAGGGACTCATACAAACTGAAGCTTTCTTT	TRBV6-6	TRBJ1-1	NA	NA
CAWSAGGGYGYTF	TGTGCCTGGAGTGCAGGGGGAGGCTATGGCTACACCTTC	TRBV30	TRBJ1-2	NA	TRBD1
CASSGRTEAFF	TGTGCCAGCTCGGGCAGGACTGAAGCTTTCTTT	TRBV18	TRBJ1-1	once	NA
CASSDHPGLAGDTGELFF	TGTGCCAGCAGTGACCACCCGGGACTAGCAGGAGATACCGGGGAGCTGTTTTTT	TRBV25-1	TRBJ2-2	NA	TRBD2
CASSLAQGVSYGYTF	TGTGCCAGCAGCTTGGCTCAGGGAGTCAGCTATGGCTACACCTTC	TRBV5-5	TRBJ1-2	NA	NA
CASSLGGTGARAEAFF	TGTGCCAGCAGCTTAGGGGGGACAGGGGCTAGAGCTGAAGCTTTCTTT	TRBV7-2	TRBJ1-1	NA	TRBD1
CASSSAGRASGYEQYF	TGTGCCAGCAGCTCAGCCGGGAGGGCCTCGGGTTACGAGCAGTACTTC	TRBV7-9	TRBJ2-7	NA	TRBD2
CAWSLTANYGYTF	TGTGCCTGGAGCCTGACTGCTAACTATGGCTACACCTTC	TRBV30	TRBJ1-2	NA	NA
CASSVKYEQYF	TGTGCCAGCAGTGTGAAGTACGAGCAGTACTTC	TRBV2	TRBJ2-7	many	NA
CASKYGDRDAGELFF	TGCGCCAGCAAGTATGGGGACAGGGATGCCGGGGAGCTGTTTTTT	TRBV5-1	TRBJ2-2	NA	TRBD1
CASSRQDTGELFF	TGTGCCAGCAGTCGACAAGACACCGGGGAGCTGTTTTTT	TRBV6-1	TRBJ2-2	NA	NA
CASSLEGIWGKNIQYF	TGTGCCAGCAGCTTAGAGGGGATATGGGGCAAAAACATTCAGTACTTC	TRBV7-9	TRBJ2-4	NA	NA
CASSYRTGPNTGELFF	TGTGCCAGCAGTTACAGGACAGGGCCTAACACCGGGGAGCTGTTTTTT	TRBV6-5	TRBJ2-2	few	TRBD1
CASSYSAGGGVYEQFF	TGTGCCAGCAGTTACTCAGCGGGGGGAGGGGTATATGAGCAGTTCTTC	TRBV6-5	TRBJ2-1	NA	TRBD2
CASTIQGTGELFF	TGCGCCAGCACCATACAGGGGACCGGGGAGCTGTTTTTT	TRBV10-2	TRBJ2-2	NA	TRBD1